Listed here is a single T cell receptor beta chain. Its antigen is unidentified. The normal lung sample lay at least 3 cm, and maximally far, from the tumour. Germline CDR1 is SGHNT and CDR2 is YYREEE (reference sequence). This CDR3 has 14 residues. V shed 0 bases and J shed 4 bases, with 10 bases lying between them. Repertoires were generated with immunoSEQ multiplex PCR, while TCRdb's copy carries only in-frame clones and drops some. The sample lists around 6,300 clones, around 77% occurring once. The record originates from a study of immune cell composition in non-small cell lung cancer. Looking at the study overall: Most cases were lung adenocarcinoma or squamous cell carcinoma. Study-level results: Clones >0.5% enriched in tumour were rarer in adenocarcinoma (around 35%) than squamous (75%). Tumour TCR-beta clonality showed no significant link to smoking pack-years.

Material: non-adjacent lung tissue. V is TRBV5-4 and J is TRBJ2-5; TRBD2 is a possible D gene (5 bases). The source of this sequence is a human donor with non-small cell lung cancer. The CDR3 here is CASSLGLAGETQYF. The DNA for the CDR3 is TGTGCCAGCAGCTTGGGGCTAGCCGGAGAGACCCAGTACTTC. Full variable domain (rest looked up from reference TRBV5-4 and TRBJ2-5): ETGVTQSPTHLIKTRGQQVTLRCSSQSGHNTVSWYQQALGQGPQFIFQYYREEENGRGNFPPRFSGLQFPNYSSELNVNALELDDSALYLCASSLGLAGETQYFGPGTRLLVL.